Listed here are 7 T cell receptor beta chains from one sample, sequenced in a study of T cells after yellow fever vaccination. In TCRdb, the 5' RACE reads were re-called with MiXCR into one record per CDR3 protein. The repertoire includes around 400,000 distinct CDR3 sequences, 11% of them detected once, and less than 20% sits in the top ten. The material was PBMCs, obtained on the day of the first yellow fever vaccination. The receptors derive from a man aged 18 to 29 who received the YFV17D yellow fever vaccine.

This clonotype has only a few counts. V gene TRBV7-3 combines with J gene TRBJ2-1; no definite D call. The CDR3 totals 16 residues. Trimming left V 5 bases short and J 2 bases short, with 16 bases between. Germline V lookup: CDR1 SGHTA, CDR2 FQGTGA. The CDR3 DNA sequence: TGTGCCAGCAGCGCCGTCGGTGGTCATACCTACAATGAGCAGTTCTTC. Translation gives CASSAVGGHTYNEQFF.

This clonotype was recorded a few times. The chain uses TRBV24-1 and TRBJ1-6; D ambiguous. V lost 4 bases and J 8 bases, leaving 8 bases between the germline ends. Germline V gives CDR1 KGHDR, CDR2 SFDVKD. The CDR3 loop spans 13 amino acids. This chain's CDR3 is CATSDGRDSPLHF. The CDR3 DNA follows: TGTGCCACCAGTGACGGCAGAGATTCACCCCTCCACTTT.

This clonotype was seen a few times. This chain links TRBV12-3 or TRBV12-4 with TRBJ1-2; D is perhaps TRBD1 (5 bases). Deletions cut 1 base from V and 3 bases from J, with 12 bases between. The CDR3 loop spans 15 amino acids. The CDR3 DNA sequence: TGTGCCAGCAGTTTAGGTGACAGAGTTTACTATGGCTACACCTTC. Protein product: CASSLGDRVYYGYTF.

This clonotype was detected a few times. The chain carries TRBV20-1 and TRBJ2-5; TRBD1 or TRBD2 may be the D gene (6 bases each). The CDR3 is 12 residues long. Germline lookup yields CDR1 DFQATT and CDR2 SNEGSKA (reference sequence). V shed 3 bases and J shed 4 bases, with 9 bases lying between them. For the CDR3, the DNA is TGCAGTGCTAGCGGAGGGGGAGAGACCCAGTACTTC. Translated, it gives CSASGGGETQYF.

Here the CDR3 DNA reads TGTGCCAGCAGCCAAGCCAGTCGCTCTGGAAACACCATATATTTT. Its protein product is CASSQASRSGNTIYF. The chain combines TRBV4-2 with TRBJ1-3; no clear D gene. Germline CDR1 LGHNA, CDR2 YNFKEQ. V gave up 1 base and J gave up 0 bases, with 7 bases separating them. The CDR3 has 15 residues.

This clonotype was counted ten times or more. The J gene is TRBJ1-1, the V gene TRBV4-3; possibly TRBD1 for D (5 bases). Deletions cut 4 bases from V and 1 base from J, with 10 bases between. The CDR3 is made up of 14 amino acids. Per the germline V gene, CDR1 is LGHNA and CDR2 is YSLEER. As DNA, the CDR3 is TGCGCCAGCAGCCGACTAGGGGAGAACACTGAAGCTTTCTTT. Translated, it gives CASSRLGENTEAFF.

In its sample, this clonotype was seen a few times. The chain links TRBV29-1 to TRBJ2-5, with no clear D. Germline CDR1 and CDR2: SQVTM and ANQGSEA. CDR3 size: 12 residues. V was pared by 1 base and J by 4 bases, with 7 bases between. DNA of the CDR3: TGCAGCGTTGAAGGGCAAACAGAGACCCAGTACTTC. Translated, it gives CSVEGQTETQYF.